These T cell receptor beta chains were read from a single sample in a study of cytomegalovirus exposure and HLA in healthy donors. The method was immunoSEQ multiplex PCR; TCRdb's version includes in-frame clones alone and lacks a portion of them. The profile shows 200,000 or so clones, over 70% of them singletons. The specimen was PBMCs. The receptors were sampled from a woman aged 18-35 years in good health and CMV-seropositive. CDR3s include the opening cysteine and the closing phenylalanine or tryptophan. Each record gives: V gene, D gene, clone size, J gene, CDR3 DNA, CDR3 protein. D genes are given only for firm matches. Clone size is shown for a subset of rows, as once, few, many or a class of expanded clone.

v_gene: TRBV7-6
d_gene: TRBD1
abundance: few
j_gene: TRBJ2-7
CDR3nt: TGTGCCAGCAGCAGACAGGGGGGCTCCTACGAGCAGTACTTC
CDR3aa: CASSRQGGSYEQYF

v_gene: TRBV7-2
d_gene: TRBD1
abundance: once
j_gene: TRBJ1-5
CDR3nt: TGTGCCAGCAGCTCGGACAGGGGGCGGCCCCAGCATTTT
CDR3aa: CASSSDRGRPQHF

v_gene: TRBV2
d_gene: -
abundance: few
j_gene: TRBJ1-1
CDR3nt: TGTGCCAGCAGTGAATCTTCCGTCTTCGGGAACACTGAAGCTTTCTTT
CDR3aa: CASSESSVFGNTEAFF

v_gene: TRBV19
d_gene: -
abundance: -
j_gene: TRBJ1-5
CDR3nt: TGTGCCAGTAGTTCGGGGTTCAGCAATCAGCCCCAGCATTTT
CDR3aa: CASSSGFSNQPQHF

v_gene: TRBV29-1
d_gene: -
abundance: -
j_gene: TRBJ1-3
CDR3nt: TGCAGCGTTTACGGGGGAGCTGGAAACACCATATATTTT
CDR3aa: CSVYGGAGNTIYF

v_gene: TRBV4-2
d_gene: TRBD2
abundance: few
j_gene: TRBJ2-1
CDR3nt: TGTGCCAGCAGCCAAGATGGTACGGGGGGATACAATGAGCAGTTCTTC
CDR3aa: CASSQDGTGGYNEQFF

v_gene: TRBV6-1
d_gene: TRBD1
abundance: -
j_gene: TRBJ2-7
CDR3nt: TGTGCCAGCAGTCCCCCGACAGGGCCCTACGAGCAGTACTTC
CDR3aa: CASSPPTGPYEQYF

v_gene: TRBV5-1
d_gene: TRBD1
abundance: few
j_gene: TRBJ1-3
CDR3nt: TGCGCCAGCAGTCGGGACAGCTCTGGAAACACCATATATTTT
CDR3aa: CASSRDSSGNTIYF

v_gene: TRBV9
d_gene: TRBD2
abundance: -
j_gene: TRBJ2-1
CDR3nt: TGTGCCAGCAGCACCTCGACTAGCAGCCTTCAGTTCTTC
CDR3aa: CASSTSTSSLQFF

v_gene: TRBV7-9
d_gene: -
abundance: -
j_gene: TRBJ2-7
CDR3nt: TGTGCCAGCAGCTTGGGCACGAGCTCCTACGAGCAGTACTTC
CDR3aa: CASSLGTSSYEQYF

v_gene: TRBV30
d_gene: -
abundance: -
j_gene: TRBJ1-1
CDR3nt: TGTGCCTGGGATCGGCGACTCAAGAACACTGAAGCTTTCTTT
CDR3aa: CAWDRRLKNTEAFF

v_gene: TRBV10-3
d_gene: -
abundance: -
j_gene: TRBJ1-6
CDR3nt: TGTGCCATCAGGAGGGAGGGAGGGCTTGGTTCACCCCTCCACTTT
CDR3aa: CAIRREGGLGSPLHF

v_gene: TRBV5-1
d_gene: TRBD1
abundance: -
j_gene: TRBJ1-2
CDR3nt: TGCGCCAGCAGCCCGGGACAGGGGGGAGATGGCTACACCTTC
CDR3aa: CASSPGQGGDGYTF

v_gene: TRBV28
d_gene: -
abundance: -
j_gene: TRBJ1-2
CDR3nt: TGTGCCAGCAGGAACAGGGTGGACTATGGCTACACCTTC
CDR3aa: CASRNRVDYGYTF

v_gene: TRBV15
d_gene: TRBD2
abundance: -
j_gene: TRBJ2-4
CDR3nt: TGTGCCACCCCCCGGGGGGACATTCAGTACTTC
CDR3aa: CATPRGDIQYF

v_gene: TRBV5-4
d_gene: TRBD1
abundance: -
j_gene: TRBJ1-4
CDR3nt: TGTGCCAGCAGCTCGAAGACAGGGTCTGAAAAACTGTTTTTT
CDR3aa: CASSSKTGSEKLFF

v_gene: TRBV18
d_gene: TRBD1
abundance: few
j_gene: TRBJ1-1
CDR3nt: TGTGCCAGCTCAGGGACAGAGAACACTGAAGCTTTCTTT
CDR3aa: CASSGTENTEAFF

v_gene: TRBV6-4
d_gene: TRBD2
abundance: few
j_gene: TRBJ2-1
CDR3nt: TGTGCCAGCAGTGACTCAATGGGCGGGGGGGCCGATGAGCAGTTCTTC
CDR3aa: CASSDSMGGGADEQFF

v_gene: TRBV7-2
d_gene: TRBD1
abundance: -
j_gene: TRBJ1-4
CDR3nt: TGTGCCAGCAGCTTGGGACAGGGGGGAGGAAAACTGTTTTTT
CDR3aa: CASSLGQGGGKLFF

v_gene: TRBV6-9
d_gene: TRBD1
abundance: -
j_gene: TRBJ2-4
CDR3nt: TGTGCCAGCAGCCAGGGACAGGGGGACATTCAGTACTTC
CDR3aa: CASSQGQGDIQYF

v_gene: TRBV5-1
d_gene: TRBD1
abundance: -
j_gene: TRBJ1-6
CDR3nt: TGCGCCAGCAGCTTGGAGGTACAGGGGGCTAATTCACCCCTCCACTTT
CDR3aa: CASSLEVQGANSPLHF

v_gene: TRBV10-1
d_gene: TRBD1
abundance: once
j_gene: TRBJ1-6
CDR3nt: TGCGCCCCCAATGTTACAGGGGGCCGCTATAATTCACCCCTCCACTTT
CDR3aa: CAPNVTGGRYNSPLHF